This TCR beta chain was identified during a study of blood T cells in healthy people across ages. Turning to the study itself: About one barcoded TCR beta cDNA was captured per two T cells.

Next came a second PCR, run for about 6 to 12 cycles, which used a sample-barcoded 5' primer along with a J-beta primer mix. TCRdb recomputed calls from the 5' RACE reads with MiXCR, one row per CDR3 protein. Here the sample spans some 1 million distinct CDR3 sequences, roughly 45% being singletons. General study findings and limits: Diversity estimates drawn from one million T cells were deemed underestimates. Higher diversity, along with more naive CD4+ cells, distinguished long-lived donors from aged donors.

A few counts support this clonotype. Its antigen is not identified. The CDR3 covers 13 residues. Trimming removed 7 bases from V and 5 bases from J; junction bases left unmatched: 7. Germline CDR1 is SEHNR and CDR2 is FQNEAQ (reference sequence). Extraction yielded at least 6 micrograms of total RNA per sample. This chain joins TRBV7-9 and TRBJ1-2; 7 bases map to TRBD1. The source material was blood. The origin of this receptor is a woman aged 55-75 years in good health. Here the CDR3 DNA reads TGTGCCAGCACCCCAACGACAGGGTATGGCTACACCTTC. Translation: CASTPTTGYGYTF.